Described below is a single T cell receptor beta chain sequence and its context. It was with random hexamers that 0.5 to 1 ug RNA was reverse transcribed. Each CDR3 protein is one row after TCRdb ran MiXCR on the immunoSEQ multiplex PCR reads. The sample carries some 300,000 distinct CDR3 sequences, roughly 85% recorded once. This sample was included in a study of CD8 T cells in Susac syndrome. This CDR3 region has 14 residues. Germline CDR1 DFQATT, CDR2 SNEGSKA (reference sequence). Deletions cut 2 bases from V and 1 base from J, with 8 bases between. TEMRA cells were FACS-enriched, with CD8+ and CD4+ T cells isolated negatively.

The chain uses TRBV20-1 and TRBJ2-2; D unclear. The clonotype comes from a human donor with multiple sclerosis. The specimen was CD8+ T cells from PBMCs. The CDR3 region is CSARIGENTGELFF. CDR3 nucleotide sequence: TGCAGTGCTAGAATTGGCGAGAACACCGGGGAGCTGTTTTTT.